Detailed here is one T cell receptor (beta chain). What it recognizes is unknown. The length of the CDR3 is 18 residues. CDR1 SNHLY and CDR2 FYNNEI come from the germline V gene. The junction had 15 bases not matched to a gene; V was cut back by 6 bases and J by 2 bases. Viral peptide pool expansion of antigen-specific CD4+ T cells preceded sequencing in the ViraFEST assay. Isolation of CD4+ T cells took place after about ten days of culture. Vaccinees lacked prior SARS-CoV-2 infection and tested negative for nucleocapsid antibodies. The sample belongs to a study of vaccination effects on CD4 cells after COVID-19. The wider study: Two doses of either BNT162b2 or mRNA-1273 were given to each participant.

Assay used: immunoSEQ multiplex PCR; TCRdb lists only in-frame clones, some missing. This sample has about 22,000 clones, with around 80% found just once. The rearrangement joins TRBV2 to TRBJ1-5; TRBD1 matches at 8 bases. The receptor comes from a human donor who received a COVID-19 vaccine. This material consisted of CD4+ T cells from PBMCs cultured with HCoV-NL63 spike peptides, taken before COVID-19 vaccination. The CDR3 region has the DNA TGTGCCAGCAGCAAAAATCGCGCAGGGGGCGCGGGCAATCAGCCCCAGCATTTT. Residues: CASSKNRAGGAGNQPQHF.